These 17 T cell receptor beta chains share one sample of origin, sequenced in a study of a mutant IDH1 vaccine in newly diagnosed glioma. Noted time point: week 35, safety follow-up. Topical imiquimod was applied with each vaccine dose, which held 300 ug of mutant IDH1 20-mer peptide. Assay used: immunoSEQ multiplex PCR; TCRdb lists only in-frame clones, some missing. The sample lists 40,000 to 45,000 clones; approximately 80% were seen once. Antigen specificity for these receptors is unknown. Sequencing was performed on PBMCs, taken from a glioma patient whose treatment included an IDH1 peptide vaccine. These receptors were taken from a woman aged 45-59 years with glioma.

In its sample, this clone was seen a few times. V gene TRBV15 combines with J gene TRBJ2-7; D may match TRBD1 or TRBD2 (5 bases each). Trimming pared 1 base from V and 9 bases from J, leaving 19 bases between. Germline CDR1 LNHNV, CDR2 YYDKDF (reference sequence). CDR3 length: 15 amino acids. The CDR3: CATSRGAGTSEAQYF. Here the CDR3 DNA reads TGTGCCACCAGCAGAGGTGCCGGGACCTCTGAAGCGCAGTACTTC.

This sequence joins TRBV6-1 and TRBJ1-5; D gene uncertain. This CDR3 spans 13 amino acids. CDR1 and CDR2 from the germline V gene are MNHNS and SASEGT. The V end was cut by 0 bases, the J end by 3 bases, with 3 bases between. For the CDR3, the DNA is TGTGCCAGCAGTGAAGCAGCCAATCAGCCCCAGCATTTT. Its translation is CASSEAANQPQHF.

V is TRBV14 and J is TRBJ1-5; maybe TRBD1 (6 bases). This CDR3 has 15 residues. The germline V gene encodes CDR1 SGHDN and CDR2 FVKESK. Trimming removed 2 bases from V and 3 bases from J, with 11 bases in between. The CDR3 DNA follows: TGTGCCAGCAGCCAATTCAGGGGTTTCAATCAGCCCCAGCATTTT. Its translation: CASSQFRGFNQPQHF.

This chain links TRBV5-6 with TRBJ1-2, with D unresolved. The CDR3 extends over 15 amino acids. Trimming cost V 0 bases and J 0 bases, with 9 bases left between them. Looked up from germline, CDR1 is SGHDT and CDR2 is YYEEEE. The CDR3 reads CASSLGTLPNYGYTF. The CDR3, as DNA: TGTGCCAGCAGCTTGGGGACCCTCCCTAACTATGGCTACACCTTC.

The chain joins TRBV9 to TRBJ2-3; maybe TRBD1 (6 bases). The V and J ends lost 10 bases and 2 bases respectively, with 11 bases between them. Germline lookup yields CDR1 SGDLS and CDR2 YYNGEE. The CDR3 is 12 amino acids. The CDR3 is CAGHRVTDTQYF. The CDR3 DNA reads as TGTGCCGGGCACAGGGTCACAGATACGCAGTATTTT.

The chain joins TRBV9 to TRBJ2-3; D gene unclear. CDR1 is SGDLS, CDR2 YYNGEE, per germline. Trimming cost V 4 bases and J 4 bases, with 13 bases left between them. The CDR3 totals 14 residues. In DNA, the CDR3 is TGTGCCAGCAGCACCAAGGGAACTGCAGATACGCAGTATTTT. Translating gives CASSTKGTADTQYF. The whole variable domain, filled in from reference TRBV9 and TRBJ2-3, reads DSGVTQTPKHLITATGQRVTLRCSPRSGDLSVYWYQQSLDQGLQFLIQYYNGEERAKGNILERFSAQQFPDLHSELNLSSLELGDSALYFCASSTKGTADTQYFGPGTRLTVL.

This sequence joins TRBV5-5 and TRBJ1-1; weak D call: TRBD1 (5 bases). Trimming shortened V by 0 bases and J by 5 bases, and 11 bases separated the two germline ends. This CDR3 is 14 amino acids long. Per germline, CDR1 SGHKS and CDR2 YYEKEE (reference sequence). CDR3 sequence (DNA): TGTGCCAGCAGCTTGGGAGGGGCGGGTACTGAAGCTTTCTTT. Its translation: CASSLGGAGTEAFF.

This clone has a single count. The gene calls are TRBV6-5 and TRBJ1-3; D gene unclear. Trimming shortened V by 5 bases and J by 4 bases, and 9 bases separated the two germline ends. The CDR3 is 13 amino acids. Germline-derived CDR1 and CDR2 are MNHEY and SVGAGI. The CDR3 sequence is CASSPPAGNTIYF. The CDR3 region has the DNA TGTGCCAGCAGTCCCCCCGCCGGAAACACCATATATTTT.

This clone came up a few times. This sequence joins TRBV6-1 and TRBJ1-5; D is uncertain. V was trimmed by 3 bases and J by 4 bases, leaving 10 bases between them. The CDR3 consists of 14 residues. Germline V CDR1 and CDR2: MNHNS, SASEGT. Here the CDR3 DNA reads TGTGCCAGCAGTGAGGTATCGGCTAATCAGCCCCAGCATTTT. Its translation is CASSEVSANQPQHF.

The chain is built from TRBV6-6 and TRBJ2-4, with 8 bases that match TRBD1. After removal of 3 bases from V and 2 bases from J, the junction contained 3 bases not matched to a gene. The CDR3 runs to 15 residues. The V gene's germline CDR1 is MNHNY and CDR2 SVGAGI (reference sequence). CDR3 residues: CASSYGQGSKNIQYF. The CDR3 region has the DNA TGTGCCAGCAGTTATGGACAGGGTTCCAAAAACATTCAGTACTTC.

The V and J genes are TRBV6-1 and TRBJ2-3; 10 bases are a match to TRBD2. The germline V gene has CDR1 MNHNS and CDR2 SASEGT. This CDR3 is 14 amino acids long. J gave up 6 bases and V 7 bases, and 7 bases lay outside the gene matches. The CDR3 loop reads CASNERGGKDTQYF. In nucleotides, the CDR3 is TGTGCCAGCAATGAGCGGGGGGGCAAGGATACGCAGTATTTT.

The V call is TRBV4-2, the J call TRBJ1-6, with no clear D. The CDR3 is made up of 16 amino acids. Trimming pared 4 bases from V and 8 bases from J, leaving 18 bases between. Per the germline V gene, CDR1 is LGHNA and CDR2 is YNFKEQ. For the CDR3, the DNA is TGTGCCAGCAGCCCATTCGCCGGGGAAGCTCATTCACCCCTCCACTTT. This gives the protein CASSPFAGEAHSPLHF.

The rearrangement links TRBV4-1 to TRBJ2-3; D gene unclear. V lost 2 bases and J 3 bases, leaving 6 bases between the germline ends. Germline V lookup: CDR1 MGHRA, CDR2 YSYEKL. The CDR3 contains 13 residues. In nucleotides, the CDR3 is TGCGCCAGCAGCCAATCCTCAACAGATACGCAGTATTTT. Amino acids: CASSQSSTDTQYF.

The V call is TRBV7-2, the J call TRBJ1-5, with 8 bases that match TRBD1. Germline CDR1 SGHTA, CDR2 FQGNSA. The junction had 9 bases not matched to a gene; V was cut back by 5 bases and J by 6 bases. This CDR3 is 15 amino acids long. CDR3 protein: CASSPRPGGGQPQHF. CDR3 DNA sequence: TGTGCCAGCAGCCCGCGCCCAGGGGGCGGTCAGCCCCAGCATTTT. Looking up the rest from reference TRBV7-2 and TRBJ1-5 gives the full variable domain: GAGVSQSPSNKVTEKGKDVELRCDPISGHTALYWYRQSLGQGLEFLIYFQGNSAPDKSGLPSDRFSAERTGGSVSTLTIQRTQQEDSAVYLCASSPRPGGGQPQHFGDGTRLSIL.

The chain carries TRBV2 and TRBJ1-4; D not certain. V lost 8 bases and J lost 3, with 4 bases in between. The germline CDR1 and CDR2 sequences are SNHLY and FYNNEI. This CDR3 is 11 amino acids long. CDR3 residues: CASGPNEKLFF. Here the CDR3 DNA reads TGTGCCAGCGGACCTAATGAAAAACTGTTTTTT.

The table lists this clone with a few counts. In nucleotides, the CDR3 is TGTGCCAGCAGCCACCGACAGGGTACCTACGAGCAGTACTTC. Protein product: CASSHRQGTYEQYF. This chain links TRBV11-3 with TRBJ2-7, with TRBD1 identical over 7 bases. J lost 2 bases, V lost 5 bases, and 6 bases had no gene match. Germline-derived CDR1 and CDR2 are SGHNT and YENEEA. This CDR3 contains 14 residues. Using reference TRBV11-3 and TRBJ2-7 for the parts outside the CDR3, the full variable domain is EAGVVQSPRYKIIEKKQPVAFWCNPISGHNTLYWYLQNLGQGPELLIRYENEEAVDDSQLPKDRFSAERLKGVDSTLKIQPAELGDSAVYLCASSHRQGTYEQYFGPGTRLTVT.

The chain recombines TRBV7-2 with TRBJ2-5, with a possible D match to TRBD1 (5 bases). Trimming took 2 bases from V and 1 from J, leaving 8 bases between them. The CDR3 runs 14 residues. Germline lookup yields CDR1 SGHTA and CDR2 FQGNSA. CDR3 nucleotide sequence: TGTGCCAGCAGCTTACAGGGTTCCCAAGAGACCCAGTACTTC. Protein product: CASSLQGSQETQYF.